This is a list of T cell receptor beta chains from one sample in a study of lymphopenia after photon versus proton radiotherapy. The table came from immunoSEQ multiplex PCR; TCRdb's copy has only in-frame clones and leaves some out. The sample shows about 50,000 clones, roughly 90% of them seen only once. Sequencing was performed on peripheral blood, taken from a patient treated with photon-based radiotherapy. These receptors were obtained from a woman in her 40s with cholangiocarcinoma. Each CDR3 is given with its conserved first and last residue. Fields, in order: clone size, CDR3 length, J gene, V gene, CDR3 protein. Rows may omit the clone size; those that give it use once, few, many or a size class.

NA 11 TRBJ2-1 TRBV5-1 CASSLGNEQFF
NA 15 TRBJ2-6 TRBV9 CASRDRDSGANVLTF
NA 16 TRBJ2-7 TRBV4-1 CASSQVPGTRSYEQYF
NA 13 TRBJ1-1 TRBV5-1 CASSLGVVTEAFF
NA 13 TRBJ1-5 TRBV11-1 CASSLAWDQPQHF
NA 16 TRBJ2-7 TRBV21-1 CASTQGGRGPTYEQYF
NA 14 TRBJ1-5 TRBV7-9 CASSLEMGNQPQHF
NA 13 TRBJ2-2 TRBV11-1 CASSLAGVGELFF
NA 15 TRBJ1-2 TRBV29-1 CSVAPISRGNYGYTF
NA 10 TRBJ2-1 TRBV20-1 CSAAGNEQFF
NA 12 TRBJ2-5 TRBV28 CASVGGRETQYF
few 15 TRBJ1-6 TRBV10-3 CAGSGGTGDNSPLHF
few 13 TRBJ1-1 TRBV28 CASTFQGYAEAFF
NA 13 TRBJ1-1 TRBV29-1 CSVEEAMGTEAFF
NA 11 TRBJ2-7 TRBV5-6 CASSFGREQYF
NA 12 TRBJ1-3 TRBV30 CAWGQGANTIYF
NA 14 TRBJ2-7 TRBV7-9 CASSSTESGDEQYF
NA 14 TRBJ2-1 TRBV19 CASSIRATPDEQFF
NA 17 TRBJ1-1 TRBV4-2 CASSQSATEPMNTEAFF
NA 14 TRBJ1-1 TRBV9 CASSARTLNTEAFF
NA 17 TRBJ1-3 TRBV4-2 CASSQDLEGPSGNTIYF
NA 15 TRBJ2-1 TRBV30 CAWRSLSGAYNEQFF
NA 13 TRBJ2-1 TRBV27 CASSRDYYNEQFF
NA 19 TRBJ2-1 TRBV7-5 CARSLSPLDKLAGEGEQFF
once 15 TRBJ2-7 TRBV9 CASSVGSGDSYEQYF
NA 13 TRBJ1-1 TRBV10-3 CAISDAVNTEAFF
NA 14 TRBJ2-3 TRBV27 CASSLRTDTDTQYF
NA 13 TRBJ2-1 TRBV27 CASSLGERNEQFF
NA 15 TRBJ2-1 TRBV16 CASSQGIGQGSEQFF
NA 13 TRBJ2-1 TRBV9 CASSEGQTDEQFF
NA 14 TRBJ2-7 TRBV18 CASSPPGTANEQYF
NA 16 TRBJ2-2 TRBV27 CASSLIQGLDTGELFF
NA 14 TRBJ2-1 TRBV7-9 CASGPGASYNEQFF
NA 14 TRBJ2-5 TRBV9 CASSVGAAQETQYF
NA 13 TRBJ1-2 TRBV5-6 CASSLGGNYGYTF
NA 15 TRBJ1-2 TRBV19 CASSPPTGFHYGYTF
NA 14 TRBJ1-4 TRBV5-8 CASGQRGTNEKLFF
NA 14 TRBJ1-1 TRBV12-5 CASGLEGPRTEAFF
NA 14 TRBJ2-7 TRBV30 CAWRRGQGNYEQYF
NA 16 TRBJ1-2 TRBV29-1 CSVEIRGAPDPYGYTF
NA 14 TRBJ2-7 TRBV7-9 CASSLGGSGYEQYF
NA 13 TRBJ1-1 TRBV9 CASSTSMNTEAFF
NA 15 TRBJ2-1 TRBV6-5 CASRLSGVAYNEQFF
NA 14 TRBJ1-1 TRBV5-1 CASSLQGFNTEAFF
NA 14 TRBJ1-5 TRBV30 CAWSVQVSNQPQHF
NA 15 TRBJ2-1 TRBV16 CASSLPGQGVNEQFF
NA 14 TRBJ1-2 TRBV19 CASSQTRDNYGYTF
NA 16 TRBJ1-2 TRBV12-5 CASGRGTSTGNYGYTF
once 13 TRBJ1-2 TRBV6-5 CASSYTDAYGYTF
NA 15 TRBJ1-6 TRBV27 CASSVRGRRNSPLHF
NA 17 TRBJ1-6 TRBV2 CASSPMAPGQQNSPLHF
NA 15 TRBJ2-7 TRBV2 CASRRGSLGSYEQYF
NA 14 TRBJ2-1 TRBV27 CASSGVAGSNEQFF
NA 11 TRBJ2-5 TRBV5-4 CASSLRQTQYF
NA 20 TRBJ1-2 TRBV27 CASSLHTNFRTNKGPYGYTF
NA 15 TRBJ1-6 TRBV5-1 CASSAGQGVNSPLHF
NA 15 TRBJ2-3 TRBV7-2 CASSSLADPTDTQYF
NA 10 TRBJ2-5 TRBV12-5 CASSQETQYF